The 9 T cell receptor beta chains in this list originate from one sample, sequenced in a study of CD8 T cells in Susac syndrome. Random-hexamer reverse transcription was applied to about 0.45 to 1 ug RNA. In TCRdb, the immunoSEQ multiplex PCR reads were re-called with MiXCR into one record per CDR3 protein. Among roughly 180,000 distinct CDR3 sequences listed, less than 95% were seen once. Material for sequencing was CD4+ T cells from PBMCs. The source is a human donor in good health.

The chain employs TRBV24-1 and TRBJ2-3, with D possibly matching TRBD2 (5 bases). V was shortened by 3 bases and J by 4 bases, with 7 bases between the two germline ends. This CDR3 contains 13 residues. CDR1 and CDR2 (germline): KGHDR, SFDVKD. CDR3 coding DNA: TGTGCCACCAGTGATCCTAGCCCAGATACGCAGTATTTT. Translating gives CATSDPSPDTQYF.

This chain uses TRBV29-1 with TRBJ2-7, with D perhaps TRBD2 (6 bases). Trimming took 4 bases from V and 7 from J, leaving 20 bases between them. The CDR3 covers 14 residues. Germline assignment: CDR1 SQVTM and CDR2 ANQGSEA. The CDR3 nucleotides are TGCAGCGTTGGGTATTCCGGGGGAGGCGGGGAGCAGTACTTC. Protein: CSVGYSGGGGEQYF.

This clonotype was seen a few times. This rearrangement joins TRBV7-2 to TRBJ2-3; D call uncertain. There are 14 residues in the CDR3. From germline, CDR1 is SGHTA and CDR2 FQGNSA. Trimming shortened V by 0 bases and J by 1 base, and 5 bases separated the two germline ends. The DNA for the CDR3 is TGTGCCAGCAGCTTAGCTGGGGGCACAGATACGCAGTATTTT. Protein product: CASSLAGGTDTQYF.

V usage is TRBV20-1 and J usage is TRBJ1-5; D is unresolved. V lost 6 bases to trimming and J lost 0 bases, with 9 bases between them. The CDR3 runs 13 residues. Per germline, CDR1 DFQATT and CDR2 SNEGSKA (reference sequence). CDR3 loop: CSAKEDSNQPQHF. CDR3 coding DNA: TGCAGTGCGAAAGAGGATAGCAATCAGCCCCAGCATTTT.

V and J are TRBV25-1 and TRBJ2-3; 12 nucleotides match TRBD2. Looked up from germline, CDR1 is MGHDK and CDR2 is SYGVNS. The length of the CDR3 is 16 residues. Trimming cost V 4 bases and J 2 bases; bases outside gene matches: 4. The CDR3 sequence: CASSALAGGITDTQYF. In nucleotides, the CDR3 is TGTGCCAGCAGTGCGCTAGCGGGAGGGATCACAGATACGCAGTATTTT.

V and J are TRBV7-2 and TRBJ2-7, with 8 positions matching TRBD1. Germline V lookup: CDR1 SGHTA, CDR2 FQGNSA. Trimming cost V 4 bases and J 4 bases; bases outside gene matches: 6. The CDR3 length is 14 residues. The CDR3 loop is CASSSGTGLYEQYF. The CDR3 DNA sequence: TGTGCCAGCAGCTCCGGGACAGGTCTGTACGAGCAGTACTTC.

This clonotype appeared once. This sequence joins TRBV30 and TRBJ2-7; D may be TRBD2 (5 bases). V was clipped by 4 bases and J by 5 bases, with 21 bases between them. The CDR3 totals 15 residues. Germline V CDR1 and CDR2: GTSNPN, SVGIG (reference sequence). The CDR3 DNA is TGTGCCTGGACCGCCAAAAGGACTTCCGGCCACGAGCAGTACTTC. Translating it yields CAWTAKRTSGHEQYF.

The chain has TRBV12-5 and TRBJ2-5, with unresolved D. The CDR3 consists of 12 residues. Deletions cut 3 bases from V and 3 bases from J, with 5 bases between. CDR1 is LGHNT and CDR2 is FRNRAP in the germline V gene. The CDR3 loop reads CASGFGEETQYF. For the CDR3, the DNA is TGTGCTAGTGGTTTTGGCGAAGAGACCCAGTACTTC.

The V gene is TRBV29-1, the J gene TRBJ2-3; D gene uncertain. Trimming removed 4 bases from V and 0 bases from J, with 14 bases in between. This CDR3 has 15 amino acids. From germline, CDR1 is SQVTM and CDR2 ANQGSEA. The CDR3 loop reads CSVAKTRASTDTQYF. The CDR3 coding sequence is TGCAGCGTTGCGAAGACAAGGGCGAGCACAGATACGCAGTATTTT.